This T cell receptor (beta chain) was sequenced for a study of blood T cell repertoires in COVID-19. Study details: From the United States, Italy and Spain came samples of acute and convalescent COVID-19. In each case, the material was cDNA or gDNA derived from T cells, B-cell-depleted T cells, or PBMCs.

The authors' processing: From reference gene primer amplification, estimates of nucleated cell counts were derived. Only in-frame clones appear in the TCRdb table, and some are missing; sequencing was by immunoSEQ multiplex PCR. The V and J calls and clone size are taken from that table; D and trimming were inferred from the DNA. The profile shows 200,000 to 250,000 clones, roughly 80% of them singletons. J gave up 1 base and V 2 bases, and 8 bases lay outside the gene matches. The CDR3 length is 16 residues. Germline V gene sequence: CDR1 SGDLS, CDR2 YYNGEE. This chain uses TRBV9 with TRBJ1-2; 7 positions agree with TRBD1. Sequences were obtained from peripheral blood. This sequence originates from a woman older than 75 with active or convalescent COVID-19. The CDR3 bases are TGTGCCAGCAGCGTCACTACGGGACAGAATAACTATGGCTACACCTTC. Protein product: CASSVTTGQNNYGYTF.